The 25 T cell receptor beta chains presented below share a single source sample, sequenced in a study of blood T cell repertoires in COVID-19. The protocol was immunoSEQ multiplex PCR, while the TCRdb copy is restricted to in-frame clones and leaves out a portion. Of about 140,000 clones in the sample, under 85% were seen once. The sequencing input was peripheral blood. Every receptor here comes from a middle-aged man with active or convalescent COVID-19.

In DNA, the CDR3 is TGTGCCAGCAGCGCAGTGAATCAGCCCCAGCATTTT. The encoded protein is CASSAVNQPQHF. The rearrangement joins TRBV2 to TRBJ1-5; D is unclear. This CDR3 spans 12 amino acids. The germline CDR1 and CDR2 sequences are SNHLY and FYNNEI. V lost 6 bases and J lost 4, with 7 bases in between.

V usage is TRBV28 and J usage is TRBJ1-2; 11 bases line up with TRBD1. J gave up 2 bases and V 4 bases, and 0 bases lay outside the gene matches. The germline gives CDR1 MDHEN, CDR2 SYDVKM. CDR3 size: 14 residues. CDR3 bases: TGTGCCAGCAGTTGGACAGGGGGCAACTATGGCTACACCTTC. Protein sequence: CASSWTGGNYGYTF.

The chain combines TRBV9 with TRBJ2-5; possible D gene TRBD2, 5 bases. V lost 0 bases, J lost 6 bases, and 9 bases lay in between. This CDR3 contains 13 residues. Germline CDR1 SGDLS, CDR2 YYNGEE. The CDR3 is CASSVEGEQTQYF. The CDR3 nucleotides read TGTGCCAGCAGCGTAGAGGGAGAGCAGACCCAGTACTTC.

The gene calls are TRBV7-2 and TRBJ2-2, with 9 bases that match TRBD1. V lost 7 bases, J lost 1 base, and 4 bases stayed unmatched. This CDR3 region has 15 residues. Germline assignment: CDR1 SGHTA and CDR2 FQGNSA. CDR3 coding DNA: TGTGCCAGCACCCGGACAGGGGAGAACACCGGGGAGCTGTTTTTT. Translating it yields CASTRTGENTGELFF.

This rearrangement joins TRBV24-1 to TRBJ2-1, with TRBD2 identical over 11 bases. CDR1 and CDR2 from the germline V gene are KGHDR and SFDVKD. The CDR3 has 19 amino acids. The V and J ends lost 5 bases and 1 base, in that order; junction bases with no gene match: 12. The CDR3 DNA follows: TGTGCCACCAGTGGACCGGCTAGCGGGAGGAAGGATTCCTACAATGAGCAGTTCTTC. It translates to CATSGPASGRKDSYNEQFF.

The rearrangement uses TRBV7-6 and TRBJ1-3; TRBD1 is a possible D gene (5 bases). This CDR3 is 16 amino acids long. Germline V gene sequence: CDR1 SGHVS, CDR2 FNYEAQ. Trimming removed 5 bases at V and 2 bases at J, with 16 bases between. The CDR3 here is CASSPRQGFTGNTIYF. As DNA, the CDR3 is TGTGCCAGCAGCCCTCGGCAGGGATTCACTGGAAACACCATATATTTT.

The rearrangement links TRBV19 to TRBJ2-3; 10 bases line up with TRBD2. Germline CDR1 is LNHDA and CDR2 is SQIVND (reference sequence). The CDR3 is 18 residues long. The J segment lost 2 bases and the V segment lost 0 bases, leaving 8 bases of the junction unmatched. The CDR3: CASSIEPPLAGATDTQYF. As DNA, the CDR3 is TGTGCCAGTAGTATAGAACCCCCGCTAGCGGGAGCCACAGATACGCAGTATTTT.

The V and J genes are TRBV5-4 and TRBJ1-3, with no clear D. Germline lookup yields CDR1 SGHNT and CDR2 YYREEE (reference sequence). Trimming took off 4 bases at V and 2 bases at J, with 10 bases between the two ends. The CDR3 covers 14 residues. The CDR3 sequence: CASSTGSAGNTIYF. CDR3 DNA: TGTGCCAGCAGCACGGGTTCGGCTGGAAACACCATATATTTT.

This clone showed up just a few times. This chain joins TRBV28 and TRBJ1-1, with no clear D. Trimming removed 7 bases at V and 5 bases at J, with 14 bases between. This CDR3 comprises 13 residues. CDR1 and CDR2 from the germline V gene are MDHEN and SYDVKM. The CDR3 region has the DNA TGTGCCAGCACCCGACCCGACGGGACTGAAGCTTTCTTT. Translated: CASTRPDGTEAFF.

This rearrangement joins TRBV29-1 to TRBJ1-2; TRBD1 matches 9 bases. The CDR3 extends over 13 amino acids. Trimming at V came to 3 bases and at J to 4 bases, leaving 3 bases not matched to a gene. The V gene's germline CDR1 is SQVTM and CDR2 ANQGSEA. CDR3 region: CSVDDRGTYGYTF. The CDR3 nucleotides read TGCAGCGTTGACGACAGGGGGACCTATGGCTACACCTTC. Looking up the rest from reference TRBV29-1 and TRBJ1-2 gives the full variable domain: SAVISQKPSRDICQRGTSLTIQCQVDSQVTMMFWYRQQPGQSLTLIATANQGSEATYESGFVIDKFPISRPNLTFSTLTVSNMSPEDSSIYLCSVDDRGTYGYTFGSGTRLTVV.

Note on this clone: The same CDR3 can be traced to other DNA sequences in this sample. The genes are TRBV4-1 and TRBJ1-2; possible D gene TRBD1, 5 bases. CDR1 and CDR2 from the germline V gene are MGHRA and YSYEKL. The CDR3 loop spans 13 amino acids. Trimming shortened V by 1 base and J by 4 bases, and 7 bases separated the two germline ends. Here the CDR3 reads CASSQAGGYGYTF. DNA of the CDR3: TGCGCCAGCAGCCAAGCCGGGGGCTATGGCTACACCTTC.

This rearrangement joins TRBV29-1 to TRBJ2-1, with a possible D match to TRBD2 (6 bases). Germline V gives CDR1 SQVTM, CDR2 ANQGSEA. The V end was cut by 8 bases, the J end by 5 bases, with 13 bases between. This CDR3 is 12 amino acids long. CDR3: CSPGRGDNEQFF. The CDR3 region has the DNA TGCAGCCCTGGGCGGGGAGACAATGAGCAGTTCTTC.

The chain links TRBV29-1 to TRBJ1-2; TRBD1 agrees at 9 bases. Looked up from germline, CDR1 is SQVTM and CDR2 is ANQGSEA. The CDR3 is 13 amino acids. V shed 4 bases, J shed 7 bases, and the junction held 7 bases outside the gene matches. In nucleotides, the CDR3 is TGCAGCGTTGGATATCGGGACAGGGCTGGCTACACCTTC. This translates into CSVGYRDRAGYTF.

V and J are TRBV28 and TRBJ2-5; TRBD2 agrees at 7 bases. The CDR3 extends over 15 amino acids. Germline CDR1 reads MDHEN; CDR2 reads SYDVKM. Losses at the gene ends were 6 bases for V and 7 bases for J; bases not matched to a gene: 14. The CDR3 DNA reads TGTGCCAGCAGGAGCTTCACTAGCGCTCCGGGGACCCAGTACTTC. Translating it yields CASRSFTSAPGTQYF.

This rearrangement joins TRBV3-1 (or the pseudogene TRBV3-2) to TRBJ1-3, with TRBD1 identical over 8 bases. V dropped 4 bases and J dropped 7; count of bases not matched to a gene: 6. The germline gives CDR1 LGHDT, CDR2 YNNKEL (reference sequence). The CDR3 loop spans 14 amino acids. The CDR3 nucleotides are TGTGCCAGCAGCCGCCGGGACAGGTCGAACACCATATATTTT. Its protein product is CASSRRDRSNTIYF.

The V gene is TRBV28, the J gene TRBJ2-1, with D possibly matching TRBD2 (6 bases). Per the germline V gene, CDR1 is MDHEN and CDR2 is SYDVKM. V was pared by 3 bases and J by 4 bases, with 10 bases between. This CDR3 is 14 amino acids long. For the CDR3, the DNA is TGTGCCAGCAGTTTCCAGGGAGGTTACAATGAGCAGTTCTTC. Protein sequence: CASSFQGGYNEQFF.

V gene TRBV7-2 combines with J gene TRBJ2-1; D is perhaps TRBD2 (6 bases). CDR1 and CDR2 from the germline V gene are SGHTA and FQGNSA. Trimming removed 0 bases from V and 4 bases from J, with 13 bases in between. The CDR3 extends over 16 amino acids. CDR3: CASSLAAGTRYNEQFF. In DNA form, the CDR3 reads TGTGCCAGCAGCTTAGCGGCCGGGACTCGATACAATGAGCAGTTCTTC. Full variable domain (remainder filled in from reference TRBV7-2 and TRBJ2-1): GAGVSQSPSNKVTEKGKDVELRCDPISGHTALYWYRQSLGQGLEFLIYFQGNSAPDKSGLPSDRFSAERTGGSVSTLTIQRTQQEDSAVYLCASSLAAGTRYNEQFFGPGTRLTVL.

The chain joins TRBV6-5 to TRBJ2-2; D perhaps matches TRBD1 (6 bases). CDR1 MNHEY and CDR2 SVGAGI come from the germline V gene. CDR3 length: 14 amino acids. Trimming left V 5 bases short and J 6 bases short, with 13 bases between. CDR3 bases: TGTGCCAGCAGTCTGGTTGGGGGCGCCGGGGAGCTGTTTTTT. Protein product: CASSLVGGAGELFF.

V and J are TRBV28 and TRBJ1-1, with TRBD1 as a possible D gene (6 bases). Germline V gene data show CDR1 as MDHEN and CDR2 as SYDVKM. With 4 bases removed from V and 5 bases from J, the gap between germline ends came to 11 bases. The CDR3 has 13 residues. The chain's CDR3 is CASSWTQGTEAFF. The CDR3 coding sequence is TGTGCCAGCAGTTGGACGCAGGGGACTGAAGCTTTCTTT.

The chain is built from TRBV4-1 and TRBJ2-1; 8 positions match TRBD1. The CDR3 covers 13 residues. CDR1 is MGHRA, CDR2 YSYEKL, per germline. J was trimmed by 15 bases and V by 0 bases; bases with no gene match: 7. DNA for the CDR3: TGCGCCAGCAGCCAAGATGAGCCAGGGGGCTTGTTCTTC. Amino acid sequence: CASSQDEPGGLFF.

Here the CDR3 reads CASSSAWTGSNSPLHF. CDR3 DNA sequence: TGTGCCAGTAGTTCCGCCTGGACAGGGTCAAATTCACCCCTCCACTTT. The rearrangement joins TRBV19 to TRBJ1-6; 8 nucleotides agree with TRBD1. Germline V gene data show CDR1 as LNHDA and CDR2 as SQIVND (reference sequence). The V segment lost 5 bases and the J segment 7 bases; nucleotides outside the gene matches: 10. The CDR3 runs 16 residues.

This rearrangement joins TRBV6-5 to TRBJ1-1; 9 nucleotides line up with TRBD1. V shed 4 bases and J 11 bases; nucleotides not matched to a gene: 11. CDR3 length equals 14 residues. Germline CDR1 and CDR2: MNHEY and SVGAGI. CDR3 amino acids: CASSSRTAGQGAFF. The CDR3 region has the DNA TGTGCCAGCAGTTCCAGAACCGCTGGACAGGGGGCTTTCTTT.

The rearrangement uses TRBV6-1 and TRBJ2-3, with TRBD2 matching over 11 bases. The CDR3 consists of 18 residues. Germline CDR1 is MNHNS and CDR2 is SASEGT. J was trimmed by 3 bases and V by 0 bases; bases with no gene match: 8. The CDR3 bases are TGTGCCAGCAGTGAAGCTTTAGCGGGAGGGTCGAAGACAGATACGCAGTATTTT. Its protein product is CASSEALAGGSKTDTQYF.

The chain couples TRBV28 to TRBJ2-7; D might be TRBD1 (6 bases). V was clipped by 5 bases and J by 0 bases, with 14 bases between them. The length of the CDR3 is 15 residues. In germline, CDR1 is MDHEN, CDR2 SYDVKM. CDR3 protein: CASSTGQTSSYEQYF. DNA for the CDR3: TGTGCCAGCAGTACCGGACAGACCAGCTCCTACGAGCAGTACTTC. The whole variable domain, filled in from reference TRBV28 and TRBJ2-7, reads DVKVTQSSRYLVKRTGEKVFLECVQDMDHENMFWYRQDPGLGLRLIYFSYDVKMKEKGDIPEGYSVSREKKERFSLILESASTNQTSMYLCASSTGQTSSYEQYFGPGTRLTVT.

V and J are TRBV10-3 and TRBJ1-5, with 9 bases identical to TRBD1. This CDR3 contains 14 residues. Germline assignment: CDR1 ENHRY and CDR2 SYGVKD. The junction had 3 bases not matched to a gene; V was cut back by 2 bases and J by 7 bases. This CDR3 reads CAISEGTGLQPQHF. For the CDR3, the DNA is TGTGCCATCAGTGAGGGGACAGGGCTCCAGCCCCAGCATTTT.